The next 25 T cell receptor beta chains were all read from a single sample in a study of blood T cell repertoires in COVID-19 (dated by TCRdb to 2018 to 2020). The library was made by the immunoSEQ multiplex PCR assay. TCRdb's version of the immuneACCESS table is confined to in-frame rearrangements and falls short of the full clone set. An unresolved V gene accounts for under half of the shortfall where checked; the remainder is of unknown origin. The sample yields roughly 260,000 clones; about 87% were counted once. 3.7% of the sample rests with the top ten. The sample was peripheral blood. These receptor sequences come from a woman in her thirties or forties with acute or convalescent COVID-19.

This clone turned up a few times. This chain uses TRBV29-1 with TRBJ2-1; tentative D call: TRBD2 (6 bases). CDR3 size: 13 residues. CDR1 and CDR2 (germline): SQVTM, ANQGSEA. The V end lost 6 bases, the J end lost 8 bases, and 17 bases lay between the germline ends. For the CDR3, the DNA is TGCAGCGTCGATTCAGTGGGGGGATATGAGCAGTTCTTC. Its translation is CSVDSVGGYEQFF.

This clone appeared a single time. The rearrangement links TRBV13 to TRBJ2-1, with 7 bases lining up with TRBD2. J was trimmed by 6 bases and V by 4 bases; bases with no gene match: 9. CDR1 PRHDT and CDR2 FYEKMQ come from the germline V gene (reference sequence). The CDR3 has 15 amino acids. The CDR3 DNA follows: TGTGCCAGCAGCTCGCGACTAGCTCCAGCCAATGAGCAGTTCTTC. Its translation is CASSSRLAPANEQFF.

This chain joins TRBV6-5 and TRBJ1-2; TRBD1 matches 8 bases. This CDR3 is built from 14 residues. The germline gives CDR1 MNHEY, CDR2 SVGAGI. Trimming at V came to 6 bases and at J to 7 bases, leaving 10 bases not matched to a gene. CDR3 bases: TGTGCCAGCAGCTCCGCACAGGGGGTTCTTGGCTACACCTTC. Its translation is CASSSAQGVLGYTF.

This rearrangement joins TRBV7-8 to TRBJ2-5, with D unresolved. The length of the CDR3 is 13 residues. Trimming removed 1 base at V and 5 bases at J, with 8 bases between. Germline V gene sequence: CDR1 SGHVS, CDR2 FQNEAQ. CDR3 loop: CASSLGPRETQYF. In nucleotides, the CDR3 is TGTGCCAGCAGCTTAGGGCCTAGGGAGACCCAGTACTTC.

This clone is a singleton in its sample. In DNA form, the CDR3 reads TGTGCCAGCAGTGAGACAATGAGCACCGGGGAGCTGTTTTTT. This codes for CASSETMSTGELFF. The V and J genes are TRBV2 and TRBJ2-2; D not resolved. The V end lost 3 bases, the J end lost 4 bases, and 9 bases lay between the germline ends. The CDR3 is 14 residues long. The germline CDR1 and CDR2 sequences are SNHLY and FYNNEI.

V is TRBV18 and J is TRBJ2-5; 11 positions agree with TRBD2. Germline V lookup: CDR1 KGHSH, CDR2 LQKENI. V lost 3 bases and J lost 3; bases outside the gene matches: 0. This CDR3 region has 14 residues. The DNA for the CDR3 is TGTGCCAGCTCACCGACTAGCGGGGAAGAGACCCAGTACTTC. It is translated as CASSPTSGEETQYF.

The chain combines TRBV12-2 with TRBJ1-2; the table's D call, TRBD1, was not checked against the DNA. TRBV12-2 is noted as a pseudogene. The CDR3 consists of 18 residues. CDR3 DNA: TGTGCAAGTCGCTTCTACCGGGACAGGACTCTGGCATCCTATGGCTACACCTTC. Encoded protein: CASRFYRDRTLASYGYTF.

This chain uses TRBV19 with TRBJ1-3; D is possibly TRBD1 (5 bases). Trimming pared 5 bases from V and 0 bases from J, leaving 11 bases between. The CDR3 is made up of 15 amino acids. CDR1 and CDR2 from the germline V gene are LNHDA and SQIVND (reference sequence). CDR3 sequence reads: CASSPTDDSGNTIYF. The CDR3 nucleotides read TGTGCCAGTAGTCCGACAGATGACTCTGGAAACACCATATATTTT. The full variable domain, completed using reference TRBV19 and TRBJ1-3, is DGGITQSPKYLFRKEGQNVTLSCEQNLNHDAMYWYRQDPGQGLRLIYYSQIVNDFQKGDIAEGYSVSREKKESFPLTVTSAQKNPTAFYLCASSPTDDSGNTIYFGEGSWLTVV.

This chain uses TRBV24-1 with TRBJ1-1, with 7 bases fitting TRBD1. Germline CDR1 reads KGHDR; CDR2 reads SFDVKD. This CDR3 has 15 amino acids. J gave up 1 base and V 4 bases, and 5 bases lay outside the gene matches. The CDR3 coding sequence is TGTGCCACCAGTGAGGGGCAGGGGGGGAACACTGAAGCTTTCTTT. Amino acids: CATSEGQGGNTEAFF.

The chain is built from TRBV5-4 and TRBJ2-2; no clear D gene. The V end lost 0 bases, the J end lost 8 bases, and 5 bases lay between the germline ends. This CDR3 comprises 12 residues. Germline CDR1 and CDR2: SGHNT and YYREEE (reference sequence). The CDR3 spells CASSLDWGELFF. The CDR3 coding sequence is TGTGCCAGCAGCTTGGACTGGGGGGAGCTGTTTTTT. Full variable domain (remainder filled in from reference TRBV5-4 and TRBJ2-2): ETGVTQSPTHLIKTRGQQVTLRCSSQSGHNTVSWYQQALGQGPQFIFQYYREEENGRGNFPPRFSGLQFPNYSSELNVNALELDDSALYLCASSLDWGELFFGEGSRLTVL.

The chain links TRBV6-1 to TRBJ2-7; 9 bases are shared with TRBD1. Germline loops: CDR1 MNHNS, CDR2 SASEGT. The V segment lost 0 bases and the J segment 7 bases; nucleotides outside the gene matches: 4. The CDR3 totals 14 residues. CDR3 sequence reads: CASSEAPGQGEQYV. CDR3 in DNA: TGTGCCAGCAGTGAAGCGCCGGGACAGGGAGAGCAGTACGTC.

This chain joins TRBV18 and TRBJ2-5; 8 bases agree with TRBD2. V shed 6 bases and J 0 bases; nucleotides not matched to a gene: 9. Germline CDR1 KGHSH, CDR2 LQKENI. There are 16 residues in the CDR3. CDR3 sequence reads: CASSPGLAVNQETQYF. The CDR3 bases are TGTGCCAGCTCTCCAGGACTAGCAGTAAACCAAGAGACCCAGTACTTC.

The genes are TRBV19 and TRBJ1-2; 7 nucleotides agree with TRBD1. The J segment lost 5 bases and the V segment lost 2 bases, leaving 8 bases of the junction unmatched. The CDR3 spans 15 residues. CDR1 LNHDA and CDR2 SQIVND come from the germline V gene (reference sequence). The CDR3 reads CASSIFPDRDYGYTF. The DNA for the CDR3 is TGTGCCAGTAGTATATTCCCCGACAGGGATTATGGCTACACCTTC. The whole variable domain, remainder taken from reference TRBV19 and TRBJ1-2, is DGGITQSPKYLFRKEGQNVTLSCEQNLNHDAMYWYRQDPGQGLRLIYYSQIVNDFQKGDIAEGYSVSREKKESFPLTVTSAQKNPTAFYLCASSIFPDRDYGYTFGSGTRLTVV.

The chain recombines TRBV7-2 with TRBJ2-3; the D gene is possibly TRBD2 (6 bases). The CDR3 length is 16 residues. V was cut by 2 bases and J by 2 bases, with 14 bases left in between. Germline lookup yields CDR1 SGHTA and CDR2 FQGNSA. CDR3 amino acids: CASSLFPAGNTDTQYF. The DNA for the CDR3 is TGTGCCAGCAGCTTATTCCCCGCGGGGAACACAGATACGCAGTATTTT.

This clone occurred a few times. The chain combines TRBV7-9 with TRBJ2-7; the match to TRBD2 covers 10 bases. V was clipped by 0 bases and J by 4 bases; unmatched bases: 3. Germline loops: CDR1 SEHNR, CDR2 FQNEAQ (reference sequence). There are 15 residues in the CDR3. CDR3 nucleotides: TGTGCCAGCAGCTTAGCTAGCGGGGGGCAATACGAGCAGTACGTC. It encodes CASSLASGGQYEQYV.

There are a few counts of this clone. The chain has TRBV2 and TRBJ1-5; the D is unclear. CDR1 and CDR2 from the germline V gene are SNHLY and FYNNEI. The CDR3 runs to 15 residues. V was shortened by 5 bases and J by 0 bases, with 11 bases between the two germline ends. The CDR3 nucleotides read TGTGCCAGCAGTTCCACGGGTTATAGCAATCAGCCCCAGCATTTT. This sequence encodes CASSSTGYSNQPQHF.

The rearrangement uses TRBV7-3 and TRBJ2-1; D not resolved. The V end lost 4 bases, the J end lost 1 base, and 5 bases lay between the germline ends. The CDR3 is 13 amino acids. Germline V gives CDR1 SGHTA, CDR2 FQGTGA. CDR3 in DNA: TGTGCCAGCAGCTCCGGGTCCTACAATGAGCAGTTCTTC. Translation gives CASSSGSYNEQFF.

This clone was seen once. The chain couples TRBV6-5 to TRBJ1-1, with TRBD1 matching over 7 bases. Germline V CDR1 and CDR2: MNHEY, SVGAGI. This CDR3 region has 14 residues. After removal of 6 bases from V and 6 bases from J, the junction contained 10 bases not matched to a gene. The CDR3 DNA sequence: TGTGCCAGCAGATTTGGAGGGGGCTCGGCTGAAGCTTTCTTT. The encoded protein is CASRFGGGSAEAFF.

J is TRBJ1-3 and V is TRBV19; no reliable D call. Trimming removed 11 bases from V and 0 bases from J, with 11 bases in between. The length of the CDR3 is 13 residues. The germline V gene encodes CDR1 LNHDA and CDR2 SQIVND (reference sequence). CDR3 nucleotide sequence: TGTGCCGGAAAAGCGGACTCTGGAAACACCATATATTTT. Translating it yields CAGKADSGNTIYF.

The rearrangement uses TRBV6-5 and TRBJ2-5; 7 positions match TRBD1. This CDR3 region has 15 residues. Looked up from germline, CDR1 is MNHEY and CDR2 is SVGAGI. The junction had 8 bases not matched to a gene; V was cut back by 6 bases and J by 1 base. The CDR3 sequence is CASRHGDSFQETQYF. The CDR3 DNA is TGTGCCAGCAGACACGGGGACAGCTTCCAAGAGACCCAGTACTTC.

The chain has TRBV6-1 and TRBJ2-1; TRBD2 agrees at 10 bases. CDR1 and CDR2 from the germline V gene are MNHNS and SASEGT. The CDR3 has 17 amino acids. V shed 1 base, J shed 2 bases, and the junction held 5 bases outside the gene matches. In nucleotides, the CDR3 is TGTGCCAGCAGTGAAGGGCTAGCGGGGGTTGCCTACAATGAGCAGTTCTTC. Its protein is CASSEGLAGVAYNEQFF.

The chain employs TRBV15 and TRBJ1-4, with TRBD1 identical over 8 bases. The CDR3 length is 15 residues. Germline V CDR1 and CDR2: LNHNV, YYDKDF (reference sequence). Losses at the gene ends were 0 bases for V and 6 bases for J; bases not matched to a gene: 3. CDR3 nucleotides: TGTGCCACCAGCAGAGACAGGGGGCGCGATGAAAAACTGTTTTTT. Its protein is CATSRDRGRDEKLFF.

The chain combines TRBV18 with TRBJ2-3; TRBD2 matches 13 bases. Trimming removed 2 bases from V and 6 bases from J; junction bases left unmatched: 2. This CDR3 region has 15 residues. Per germline, CDR1 KGHSH and CDR2 LQKENI. This CDR3 is CASSPGLAGADTQYF. The CDR3 DNA reads as TGTGCCAGCTCACCAGGACTAGCGGGGGCGGATACGCAGTATTTT.

This chain joins TRBV7-8 and TRBJ1-3; D call uncertain. CDR1 SGHVS and CDR2 FQNEAQ come from the germline V gene. This CDR3 is 17 amino acids long. V lost 2 bases and J lost 0, with 14 bases in between. CDR3 in amino acids: CASSLFQAQYSGNTIYF. CDR3 sequence (DNA): TGTGCCAGCAGCTTATTTCAGGCACAGTACTCTGGAAACACCATATATTTT.

The J gene is TRBJ2-3, the V gene TRBV6-6; D is ambiguous. There are 14 residues in the CDR3. Trimming took off 6 bases at V and 4 bases at J, with 14 bases between the two ends. Germline V gene sequence: CDR1 MNHNY, CDR2 SVGAGI (reference sequence). Written as DNA, the CDR3 is TGTGCCAGCAGACAAGTCCCCTTGGCAGATACGCAGTATTTT. Its translation: CASRQVPLADTQYF.